This TCR beta chain stems from a study of T cell repertoires in cytomegalovirus infection. Overall study: Indicated by public TCR beta signatures were CMV infection and matching HLA type.

TCRdb re-called the reads through MiXCR, storing one row per CDR3 protein. Of about 80,000 distinct CDR3 sequences listed, around 3.4% were seen once; the top ten hold 3.5% to 6%. This clonotype occurred many times. Its antigen is currently unknown. This CDR3 contains 14 residues. Trimming shortened V by 1 base and J by 5 bases, and 11 bases separated the two germline ends. Germline lookup yields CDR1 SGHTA and CDR2 FQGNSA. General study findings and limits: In two of eight donors, the top clonotype was HLA-C-restricted CMV-specific.

The receptor was derived from a human donor in good health (CMV status not recorded). Some clones in this sample may be carry-over from other donors' samples. This chain links TRBV7-2 with TRBJ2-5, with a weak D call TRBD2 (6 bases). The source material was PBMCs. The CDR3 nucleotides read TGTGCCAGCAGCTTAGTACTAGCCCGTGAGACCCAGTACTTC. This translates into CASSLVLARETQYF.